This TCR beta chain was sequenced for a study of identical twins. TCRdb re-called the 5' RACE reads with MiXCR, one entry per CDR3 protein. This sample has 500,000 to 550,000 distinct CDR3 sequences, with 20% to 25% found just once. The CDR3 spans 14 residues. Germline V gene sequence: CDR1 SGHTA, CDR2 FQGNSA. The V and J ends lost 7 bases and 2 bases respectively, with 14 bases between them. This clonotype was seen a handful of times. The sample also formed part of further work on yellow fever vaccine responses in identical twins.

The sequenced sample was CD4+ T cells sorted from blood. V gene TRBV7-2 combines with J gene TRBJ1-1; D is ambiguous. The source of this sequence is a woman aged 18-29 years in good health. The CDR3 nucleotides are TGTGCCAGCATCCGGGGTGGGAAAAACACTGAAGCTTTCTTT. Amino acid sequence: CASIRGGKNTEAFF. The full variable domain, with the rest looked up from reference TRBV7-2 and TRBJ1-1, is GAGVSQSPSNKVTEKGKDVELRCDPISGHTALYWYRQSLGQGLEFLIYFQGNSAPDKSGLPSDRFSAERTGGSVSTLTIQRTQQEDSAVYLCASIRGGKNTEAFFGQGTRLTVV.